One sample yielded the 21 T cell receptor beta chains listed below, sequenced in a study of PD-L1 blockade in urothelial cancer. Time point described: peripheral blood 6 weeks after treatment start. Sequenced by immunoSEQ multiplex PCR; TCRdb stores in-frame clones only, minus some. The sample shows approximately 83,000 clones, around four fifths of them seen only once. Sequences were derived from PBMCs, sampled around atezolizumab (anti-PD-L1) treatment. These receptors came from a man in his 70s with urothelial cancer.

This clone was detected only a few times. This chain uses TRBV18 with TRBJ1-1; the D is unclear. In germline, CDR1 is KGHSH, CDR2 LQKENI. V shed 6 bases and J shed 1 base, with 12 bases lying between them. The CDR3 consists of 14 residues. The CDR3 DNA is TGTGCCAGCTCTCCAACTCCAGGGAACACTGAAGCTTTCTTT. It specifies CASSPTPGNTEAFF.

The chain couples TRBV2 to TRBJ1-5; a weak D match, TRBD1 (5 bases). Germline values: CDR1 SNHLY, CDR2 FYNNEI. The CDR3 is made up of 16 amino acids. Trimming took 1 base from V and 3 from J, leaving 13 bases between them. The chain's CDR3 is CASSEVVDIDNQPQHF. The CDR3 DNA follows: TGTGCCAGCAGTGAAGTTGTGGACATAGACAATCAGCCCCAGCATTTT. Drawing the rest from reference TRBV2 and TRBJ1-5, the complete variable domain is EPEVTQTPSHQVTQMGQEVILRCVPISNHLYFYWYRQILGQKVEFLVSFYNNEISEKSEIFDDQFSVERPDGSNFTLKIRSTKLEDSAMYFCASSEVVDIDNQPQHFGDGTRLSIL.

The sample holds a few counts of this clone. V usage is TRBV6-6 and J usage is TRBJ2-1; 8 bases line up with TRBD2. There are 14 residues in the CDR3. Per the germline V gene, CDR1 is MNHNY and CDR2 is SVGAGI (reference sequence). V shed 6 bases, J shed 8 bases, and the junction held 9 bases outside the gene matches. The CDR3 reads CASSTGAGEDEQFF. The CDR3 DNA reads as TGTGCCAGCAGCACAGGAGCGGGAGAAGATGAGCAGTTCTTC.

The chain employs TRBV11-2 and TRBJ1-1, with D possibly being TRBD1 (6 bases). V gave up 5 bases and J gave up 5 bases, with 12 bases separating them. Germline CDR1 is SGHAT and CDR2 is FQNNGV. This CDR3 has 13 residues. Here the CDR3 reads CASSGGGGTEAFF. In DNA form, the CDR3 reads TGTGCCAGCAGCGGGGGGGGCGGGACTGAAGCTTTCTTT.

V gene TRBV6-6 combines with J gene TRBJ2-2; TRBD1 agrees at 7 bases. The CDR3 is made up of 16 amino acids. Looked up from germline, CDR1 is MNHNY and CDR2 is SVGAGI (reference sequence). V shed 10 bases and J 4 bases; nucleotides not matched to a gene: 15. The CDR3 loop reads CATTKRDRVLTGELFF. DNA for the CDR3: TGTGCCACCACGAAGCGCGACAGGGTACTCACCGGGGAGCTGTTTTTT.

The chain recombines TRBV6-5 with TRBJ2-1; D is perhaps TRBD1 (5 bases). The CDR3 extends over 14 amino acids. From germline, CDR1 is MNHEY and CDR2 SVGAGI. The V and J ends lost 5 bases and 4 bases respectively, with 12 bases between them. CDR3 DNA: TGTGCCAGCAGTCTACTCGACAGATACAATGAGCAGTTCTTC. This sequence encodes CASSLLDRYNEQFF.

The V call is TRBV11-2, the J call TRBJ2-1; D is perhaps TRBD1 (6 bases). The V and J ends lost 5 bases and 0 bases respectively, with 14 bases between them. The germline CDR1 and CDR2 sequences are SGHAT and FQNNGV. The CDR3 sequence is 16 residues long. This CDR3 reads CASSPLGGSSYNEQFF. For the CDR3, the DNA is TGTGCCAGCAGCCCACTAGGGGGAAGCTCCTACAATGAGCAGTTCTTC.

The DNA of the CDR3 is TGTGCCAGCAGCTCGGACAGGGAGAGCCTCCACTTT. This codes for CASSSDRESLHF. The chain combines TRBV5-4 with TRBJ1-6, with TRBD1 matching over 8 bases. This CDR3 is built from 12 residues. Germline CDR1 SGHNT, CDR2 YYREEE (reference sequence). J was trimmed by 15 bases and V by 3 bases; bases with no gene match: 5.

The chain has TRBV4-1 and TRBJ2-5; D is possibly TRBD2 (7 bases). V was clipped by 3 bases and J by 7 bases, with 27 bases between them. Germline assignment: CDR1 MGHRA and CDR2 YSYEKL. The CDR3 sequence is 18 residues long. CDR3: CASSHATGSGIPRGTQYF. In DNA, the CDR3 is TGCGCCAGCAGCCACGCTACAGGGAGCGGGATTCCGAGAGGGACCCAGTACTTC.

The chain has TRBV18 and TRBJ1-5, with D possibly TRBD1 on 6 matching bases. Deletions cut 4 bases from V and 2 bases from J, with 21 bases between. The CDR3 runs to 18 residues. Germline loops: CDR1 KGHSH, CDR2 LQKENI. CDR3 amino acids: CASSRSDRTAGGNQPQHF. CDR3 bases: TGTGCCAGCTCACGTAGCGACAGGACGGCCGGCGGCAATCAGCCCCAGCATTTT.

This clone occurred once. This sequence joins TRBV12-5 and TRBJ2-2; TRBD1 matches 8 bases. The germline V gene has CDR1 LGHNT and CDR2 FRNRAP. The CDR3 length is 14 residues. V was clipped by 9 bases and J by 8 bases; unmatched bases: 11. In DNA form, the CDR3 reads TGTGCTAGCCGCGGACAGGGCGGATGGGGGGAGCTGTTTTTT. This codes for CASRGQGGWGELFF.

This clone showed up many times. CDR3 sequence: CASSIRGGGYTF. CDR3 bases: TGTGCCAGTAGTATTCGGGGGGGCGGCTACACCTTC. The V and J genes are TRBV19 and TRBJ1-2, with a possible D match to TRBD1 (6 bases). V was trimmed by 3 bases and J by 8 bases, leaving 10 bases between them. Germline V gene lookup returns CDR1 LNHDA and CDR2 SQIVND (reference sequence). The CDR3 spans 12 residues.

This clone was seen a single time. The chain carries TRBV7-9 and TRBJ2-7; perhaps TRBD2 as D (5 bases). The V end lost 5 bases, the J end lost 7 bases, and 12 bases lay between the germline ends. The CDR3 runs to 12 residues. Germline lookup yields CDR1 SEHNR and CDR2 FQNEAQ (reference sequence). The CDR3 DNA follows: TGTGCCAGCAGCGTCAAACTAGTGGAGCAGTACTTC. Its translation: CASSVKLVEQYF.

A single count supports this clone. The chain's CDR3 is CSAGQGHNEQFF. The DNA of the CDR3 is TGCAGCGCCGGACAGGGCCACAATGAGCAGTTCTTC. This chain joins TRBV29-1 and TRBJ2-1, with 8 bases that match TRBD1. The CDR3 extends over 12 amino acids. With 7 bases clipped from V and 5 bases from J, the junction kept 4 bases outside the gene matches. Germline assignment: CDR1 SQVTM and CDR2 ANQGSEA.

The chain employs TRBV2 and TRBJ2-1; the D gene is possibly TRBD2 (7 bases). The V end lost 7 bases, the J end lost 6 bases, and 19 bases lay between the germline ends. Germline V gene sequence: CDR1 SNHLY, CDR2 FYNNEI. This CDR3 is 15 amino acids long. Written as DNA, the CDR3 is TGTGCCAGCACACTATCCCGGGGGGCCACCAATGAGCAGTTCTTC. Protein product: CASTLSRGATNEQFF.

This clone was counted between two and nine times. The chain joins TRBV5-1 to TRBJ1-2; D not certain. Trimming took off 2 bases at V and 4 bases at J, with 12 bases between the two ends. The CDR3 totals 14 residues. The germline V gene has CDR1 SGHRS and CDR2 YFSETQ. The CDR3 region is CASSLLTEGYGYTF. The CDR3 DNA reads as TGCGCCAGCAGCTTACTTACGGAGGGCTATGGCTACACCTTC.

The V and J genes are TRBV10-3 and TRBJ1-3, with D unresolved. Trimming removed 7 bases from V and 4 bases from J, with 5 bases in between. This CDR3 region has 11 residues. The germline gives CDR1 ENHRY, CDR2 SYGVKD. CDR3 coding DNA: TGTGCCATCACTAACGGAAACACCATATATTTT. This translates into CAITNGNTIYF.

The sample holds one count of this clone. The chain employs TRBV7-2 and TRBJ2-2; 8 bases fit TRBD2. There are 15 residues in the CDR3. The V and J ends lost 1 base and 6 bases, in that order; junction bases with no gene match: 4. Germline V gene lookup returns CDR1 SGHTA and CDR2 FQGNSA. CDR3 amino acids: CASSLVPGGAGELFF. In nucleotides, the CDR3 is TGTGCCAGCAGCTTAGTACCGGGAGGGGCCGGGGAGCTGTTTTTT.

V gene TRBV9 combines with J gene TRBJ1-2, with D maybe TRBD1 (5 bases). Germline CDR1 SGDLS, CDR2 YYNGEE. CDR3 length equals 15 residues. The ends were cut back, 0 bases at V and 4 bases at J, with 13 bases in the middle. In DNA, the CDR3 is TGTGCCAGCAGCGTAGGGGGGGAACTAGCCTATGGCTACACCTTC. Translated, it gives CASSVGGELAYGYTF.

The V call is TRBV19, the J call TRBJ1-5, with D unclear. The CDR3 has 15 residues. The germline V gene has CDR1 LNHDA and CDR2 SQIVND (reference sequence). The V gene lost 4 bases and the J gene lost 7 bases, with 17 bases spanning the gap. CDR3 DNA: TGTGCCAGTAGTAACTTGCCCTCTGGAGTACAGCCCCAGCATTTT. Its protein is CASSNLPSGVQPQHF.

This clone was picked up a small number of times. The chain combines TRBV6-5 with TRBJ1-5; 8 bases map to TRBD1. CDR1 is MNHEY and CDR2 is SVGAGI in the germline V gene. The CDR3 sequence is 13 residues long. J lost 5 bases, V lost 6 bases, and 3 bases had no gene match. The CDR3 spells CASRETGDQPQHF. DNA of the CDR3: TGTGCCAGCAGAGAGACAGGGGATCAGCCCCAGCATTTT.